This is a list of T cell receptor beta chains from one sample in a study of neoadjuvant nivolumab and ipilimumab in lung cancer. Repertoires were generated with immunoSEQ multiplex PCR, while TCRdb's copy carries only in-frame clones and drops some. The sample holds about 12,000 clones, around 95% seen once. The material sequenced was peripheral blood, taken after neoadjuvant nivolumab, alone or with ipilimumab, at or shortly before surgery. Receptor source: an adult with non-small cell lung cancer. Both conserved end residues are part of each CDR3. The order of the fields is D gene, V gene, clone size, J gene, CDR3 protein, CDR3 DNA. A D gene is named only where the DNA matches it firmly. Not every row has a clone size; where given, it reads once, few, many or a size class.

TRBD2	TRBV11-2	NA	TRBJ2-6	CASSPGLARSSGANVLTF	TGTGCCAGCAGCCCAGGACTAGCGAGATCCTCTGGGGCCAACGTCCTGACTTTC
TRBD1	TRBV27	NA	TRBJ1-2	CASSATGNGYTF	TGTGCCAGCAGTGCGACAGGGAACGGCTACACCTTC
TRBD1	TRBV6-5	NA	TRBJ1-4	CASRKTGGGEKLFF	TGTGCCAGCAGAAAGACAGGGGGCGGTGAAAAACTGTTTTTT
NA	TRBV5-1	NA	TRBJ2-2	CASSPPARRRTGELFF	TGCGCCAGCAGCCCCCCGGCCCGAAGGCGCACCGGGGAGCTGTTTTTT
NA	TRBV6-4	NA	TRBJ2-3	CASSESGSTDTQYF	TGTGCCAGCAGTGAAAGCGGGAGCACAGATACGCAGTATTTT
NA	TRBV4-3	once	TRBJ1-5	CASSQGQGNQPQHF	TGCGCCAGCAGCCAGGGACAAGGCAATCAGCCCCAGCATTTT
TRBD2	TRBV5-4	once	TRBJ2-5	CASSLGLAGQETQYF	TGTGCCAGCAGCTTGGGACTAGCGGGACAAGAGACCCAGTACTTC
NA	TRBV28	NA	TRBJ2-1	CASSLAREAEQFF	TGTGCCAGCAGTTTGGCCAGGGAGGCTGAGCAGTTCTTC
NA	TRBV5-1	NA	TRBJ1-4	CASSPGGTGSEKLFF	TGCGCCAGCAGTCCCGGGGGTACAGGGAGCGAAAAACTGTTTTTT
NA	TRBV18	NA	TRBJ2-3	CASSPLSRGGVYTQYF	TGTGCCAGCTCACCACTCAGCCGTGGCGGGGTGTATACGCAGTATTTT
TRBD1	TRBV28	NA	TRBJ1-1	CASSFRNRGNTEAFF	TGTGCCAGCAGTTTCCGAAACAGGGGAAACACTGAAGCTTTCTTT
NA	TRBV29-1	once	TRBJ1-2	CSVLRQSGYTF	TGCAGCGTTTTGCGACAGTCCGGCTACACCTTC
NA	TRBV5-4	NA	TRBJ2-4	CASSFQRGDPYF	TGTGCCAGCAGCTTCCAACGGGGCGACCCCTACTTC
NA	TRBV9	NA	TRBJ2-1	CASSLSSYNEQFF	TGTGCCAGCAGCTTGAGCTCCTACAATGAGCAGTTCTTC
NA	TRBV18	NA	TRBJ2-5	CASSPPSEETQYF	TGTGCCAGCTCACCACCGAGTGAAGAGACCCAGTACTTC
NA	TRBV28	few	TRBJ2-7	CASSIDGYEQYF	TGTGCCAGCAGTATAGACGGCTACGAGCAGTACTTC
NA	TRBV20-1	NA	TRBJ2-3	CSASGTDTQYF	TGCAGTGCTAGCGGCACAGATACGCAGTATTTT
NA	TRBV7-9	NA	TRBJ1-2	CASSAPGEFYGYTF	TGTGCCAGCAGCGCCCCCGGGGAATTTTATGGCTACACCTTC
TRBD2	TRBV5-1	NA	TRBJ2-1	CASSLGPSGRLLSSYNEQFF	TGCGCCAGCAGCTTGGGCCCTAGCGGGAGGCTCCTGAGCTCCTACAATGAGCAGTTCTTC
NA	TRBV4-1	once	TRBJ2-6	CASTSRGGAGANVLTF	TGCGCCAGCACCTCCCGAGGGGGGGCTGGGGCCAACGTCCTGACTTTC
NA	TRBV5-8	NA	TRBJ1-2	CASSLALSGYGYTF	TGTGCCAGCAGCTTGGCCCTCAGCGGCTATGGCTACACCTTC
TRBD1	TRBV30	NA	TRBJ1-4	CAWSDTGVGEKLFF	TGTGCCTGGAGCGACACAGGGGTCGGTGAAAAACTGTTTTTT
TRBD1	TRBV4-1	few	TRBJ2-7	CASSQERQGALYEQYF	TGCGCCAGCAGCCAAGAACGGCAGGGGGCCCTTTACGAGCAGTACTTC
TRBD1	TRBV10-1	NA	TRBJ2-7	CASRAGTGAYEQYF	TGCGCCAGCAGAGCCGGGACAGGGGCCTACGAGCAGTACTTC
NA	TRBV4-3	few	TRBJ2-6	CASSQEGGRGANVLTF	TGCGCCAGCAGCCAAGAGGGGGGTCGCGGGGCCAACGTCCTGACTTTC
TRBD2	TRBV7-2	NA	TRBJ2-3	CASSPTSGRAHTQYF	TGTGCCAGCAGCCCGACTAGCGGGAGGGCCCATACGCAGTATTTT
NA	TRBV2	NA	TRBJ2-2	CASSEKGVLPGELFF	TGTGCCAGCAGTGAAAAGGGAGTCCTCCCCGGGGAGCTGTTTTTT
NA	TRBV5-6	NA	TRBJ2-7	CASRGSLGYEQYF	TGTGCCAGCAGGGGGTCACTAGGCTACGAGCAGTACTTC
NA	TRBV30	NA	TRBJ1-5	CAWSAGTDQPQHF	TGTGCCTGGAGTGCAGGGACGGATCAGCCCCAGCATTTT
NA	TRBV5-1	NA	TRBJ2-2	CASSLLFSRATGELFF	TGCGCCAGCAGTTTGTTATTCTCCCGGGCCACCGGGGAGCTGTTTTTT
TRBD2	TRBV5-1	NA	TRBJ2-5	CASSLGGRAETQYF	TGCGCCAGCAGCTTGGGCGGGAGGGCCGAGACCCAGTACTTC
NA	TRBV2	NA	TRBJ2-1	CANGASVYNEQFF	TGTGCCAATGGGGCTAGCGTCTACAATGAGCAGTTCTTC
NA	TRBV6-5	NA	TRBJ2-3	CASSYSGTDTQYF	TGTGCCAGCAGTTACTCCGGCACAGATACGCAGTATTTT
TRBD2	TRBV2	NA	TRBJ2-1	CASSENGAAGGEQFF	TGTGCCAGCAGTGAGAACGGGGCTGCGGGGGGAGAGCAGTTCTTC
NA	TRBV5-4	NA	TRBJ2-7	CASSLAGRFTYEQYF	TGTGCCAGCAGCTTGGCGGGACGATTTACCTACGAGCAGTACTTC
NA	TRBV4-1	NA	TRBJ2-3	CASSRIGQSTDTQYF	TGCGCCAGCAGCCGGATAGGACAGAGCACAGATACGCAGTATTTT
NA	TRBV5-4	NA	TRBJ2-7	CASSSSHRGPYEQYF	TGTGCCAGCAGCTCCAGCCATCGGGGGCCTTACGAGCAGTACTTC
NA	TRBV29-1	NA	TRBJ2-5	CSVGQGQETQYF	TGCAGCGTTGGGCAGGGCCAAGAGACCCAGTACTTC
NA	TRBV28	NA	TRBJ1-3	CASTLSLGQTRNTIYF	TGTGCCAGCACCCTAAGCTTAGGACAGACCCGAAACACCATATATTTT
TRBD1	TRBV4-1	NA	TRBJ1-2	CASSQRDRDYGYTF	TGCGCCAGCAGCCAACGGGACAGGGACTATGGCTACACCTTC
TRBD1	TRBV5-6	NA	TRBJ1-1	CASSPTWTGGFGGFTEAFF	TGTGCCAGCAGCCCGACTTGGACAGGTGGTTTCGGCGGTTTCACTGAAGCTTTCTTT
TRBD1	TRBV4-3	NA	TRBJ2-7	CASSQGTGKYEQYF	TGCGCCAGCAGCCAAGGGACAGGGAAATACGAGCAGTACTTC